The 15 T cell receptor beta chains below all came from one sample that was sequenced in a study of blood T cell repertoires in COVID-19. Only in-frame clones appear in the TCRdb table, and some are missing; sequencing was by immunoSEQ multiplex PCR. There are about 380,000 clones in the sample; 81% occur only once, and more than 0.85% lies in the top ten. Sequencing input: peripheral blood. These receptors all stem from a human donor with acute or convalescent COVID-19. The donor label of this sample is uncertain.

The rearrangement joins TRBV4-2 to TRBJ2-7; TRBD2 agrees at 10 bases. The CDR3 sequence is 16 residues long. Trimming removed 3 bases from V and 3 bases from J; junction bases left unmatched: 8. Germline CDR1 and CDR2: LGHNA and YNFKEQ. CDR3 in DNA: TGTGCCAGCAGCCACATAGCTAGCGGGGGTTACTACGAGCAGTACTTC. It translates to CASSHIASGGYYEQYF.

The chain employs TRBV5-1 and TRBJ2-5; 7 bases align to TRBD2. With V trimmed by 6 bases and J by 8 bases, 19 bases remained unmatched. The germline V gene has CDR1 SGHRS and CDR2 YFSETQ. The CDR3 is made up of 16 amino acids. The CDR3 spells CASTLVGGLPRGTQYF. For the CDR3, the DNA is TGCGCCAGCACCCTGGTCGGGGGGTTGCCAAGAGGTACCCAGTACTTC.

The J gene is TRBJ2-5, the V gene TRBV6-5; TRBD1 agrees at 11 bases. The CDR3 is made up of 15 amino acids. Trimming at V came to 6 bases and at J to 5 bases, leaving 8 bases not matched to a gene. Looked up from germline, CDR1 is MNHEY and CDR2 is SVGAGI. The CDR3 spells CASRARGQGVETQYF. The CDR3 DNA reads TGTGCCAGCAGGGCACGGGGACAGGGGGTGGAGACCCAGTACTTC.

The chain couples TRBV5-6 to TRBJ1-1; D is possibly TRBD1 (6 bases). Trimming took off 4 bases at V and 3 bases at J, with 10 bases between the two ends. The CDR3 loop spans 13 amino acids. CDR1 is SGHDT, CDR2 YYEEEE, per germline. The CDR3 bases are TGTGCCAGCAGCGGAGACAGGTACACTGAAGCTTTCTTT. It yields the protein CASSGDRYTEAFF.

The rearrangement links TRBV30 to TRBJ2-3; D possibly corresponds to TRBD1 (6 bases). The ends were cut back, 0 bases at V and 4 bases at J, with 14 bases in the middle. The CDR3 sequence is 15 residues long. Germline V gene sequence: CDR1 GTSNPN, CDR2 SVGIG (reference sequence). DNA of the CDR3: TGTGCCTGGAGTGTTACAGGGATTGGGGCAGATACGCAGTATTTT. This gives the protein CAWSVTGIGADTQYF.

The chain has TRBV18 and TRBJ2-7; D is possibly TRBD2 (6 bases). This CDR3 region has 15 residues. CDR1 is KGHSH and CDR2 is LQKENI in the germline V gene. The germline V and J ends were trimmed by 4 bases and 3 bases, with 16 bases remaining between them. As DNA, the CDR3 is TGTGCCAGCTCACGGTCTAGCGAGAGTCTCTACGAGCAGTACTTC. Protein product: CASSRSSESLYEQYF.

The chain employs TRBV19 and TRBJ1-2; 11 bases map to TRBD1. There are 15 residues in the CDR3. From germline, CDR1 is LNHDA and CDR2 SQIVND (reference sequence). Unmatched junction bases numbered 8, after V lost 5 bases and J lost 6 bases. The CDR3, as DNA: TGTGCCAGTAGTCCGGTTGGGACAGGGGGTGATGGCTACACCTTC. Its protein is CASSPVGTGGDGYTF.

This clone was detected only a few times. The chain uses TRBV11-2 and TRBJ1-2; tentative D call: TRBD1 (5 bases). Germline-derived CDR1 and CDR2 are SGHAT and FQNNGV. V dropped 1 base and J dropped 5 bases, with 14 bases sitting between them. CDR3 length: 15 amino acids. The CDR3 DNA sequence: TGTGCCAGCAGCTTAGGGGCAGGGTTGGGTTATGGCTACACCTTC. Its translation is CASSLGAGLGYGYTF.

The V call is TRBV6-5, the J call TRBJ2-6; D perhaps matches TRBD1 (5 bases). The V end lost 9 bases, the J end lost 2 bases, and 14 bases lay between the germline ends. The CDR3 runs to 15 residues. Per the germline V gene, CDR1 is MNHEY and CDR2 is SVGAGI. The CDR3 nucleotides read TGTGCCAGTATGAACACAGGCGCTGGGGCCAACGTCCTGACTTTC. Translating it yields CASMNTGAGANVLTF.

The chain combines TRBV2 with TRBJ1-5; D is ambiguous. V was shortened by 2 bases and J by 0 bases, with 8 bases between the two germline ends. This CDR3 has 15 amino acids. Germline V gene lookup returns CDR1 SNHLY and CDR2 FYNNEI. The CDR3: CASSENSPSNQPQHF. CDR3 bases: TGTGCCAGCAGTGAAAATAGCCCTAGCAATCAGCCCCAGCATTTT.

The rearrangement uses TRBV6-5 and TRBJ2-3, with 10 bases matching TRBD1. The V and J ends lost 4 bases and 6 bases, in that order; junction bases with no gene match: 10. Germline V gene lookup returns CDR1 MNHEY and CDR2 SVGAGI. This CDR3 spans 16 amino acids. The CDR3 DNA reads TGTGCCAGCAGTTGGGGGACAGGGGCGGGCAGGGATACGCAGTATTTT. Translated, it gives CASSWGTGAGRDTQYF.

The genes are TRBV10-3 and TRBJ1-6; the D is unclear. Trimming left V 6 bases short and J 4 bases short, with 10 bases between. There are 14 residues in the CDR3. Germline CDR1 reads ENHRY; CDR2 reads SYGVKD. DNA for the CDR3: TGTGCCATCAGCCGGGATAGTTATAATTCACCCCTCCACTTT. Translating it yields CAISRDSYNSPLHF.

This chain uses TRBV2 with TRBJ2-3; a possible D gene is TRBD2 (6 bases). The CDR3 loop spans 15 amino acids. V was clipped by 2 bases and J by 0 bases, with 9 bases between them. Germline V gene sequence: CDR1 SNHLY, CDR2 FYNNEI. CDR3 residues: CASSEWGTSTDTQYF. The CDR3 DNA reads TGTGCCAGCAGTGAATGGGGGACTAGCACAGATACGCAGTATTTT.

The chain combines TRBV6-5 with TRBJ1-3; TRBD1 might be the D (5 bases). Germline assignment: CDR1 MNHEY and CDR2 SVGAGI. This CDR3 has 16 residues. The V end lost 2 bases, the J end lost 0 bases, and 11 bases lay between the germline ends. The CDR3 DNA follows: TGTGCCAGCAGTTACCCAGGGTCCAACTCTGGAAACACCATATATTTT. As protein: CASSYPGSNSGNTIYF.

The chain carries TRBV7-9 and TRBJ1-1, with D possibly matching TRBD1 (5 bases). Trimming removed 8 bases from V and 1 base from J, with 11 bases in between. In germline, CDR1 is SEHNR, CDR2 FQNEAQ (reference sequence). The length of the CDR3 is 13 residues. The CDR3 sequence: CASHRQGNTEAFF. The CDR3 DNA reads TGTGCCAGCCACCGCCAGGGGAACACTGAAGCTTTCTTT.